The 22 T cell receptor beta chains below come from one sample, sequenced in a study of follicular helper T cells after annual influenza vaccination. Regarding time point: 2014-2015 season, 7 days after vaccination. Sequencing was performed with immunoSEQ multiplex PCR; in TCRdb, only in-frame clones are kept and a portion is missing. The sample lists roughly 15,000 clones; about 81% were seen once. The input for sequencing was CXCR5+ CD38- circulating T follicular helper cells from blood, taken 7 days after influenza vaccination. As to subset: circulating Tfh, non-naive CD4+CXCR5+PD-1+ (ICOS+CD38+ or ICOS-CD38-). The receptors shown here come from an adult who received the influenza vaccine.

The chain has TRBV6-1 and TRBJ1-1, with D unclear. The CDR3 is made up of 13 amino acids. The V and J ends lost 2 bases and 1 base respectively, with 5 bases between them. Germline V gene lookup returns CDR1 MNHNS and CDR2 SASEGT. This CDR3 reads CASSEPGNTEAFF. The CDR3 coding sequence is TGTGCCAGCAGTGAACCGGGGAACACTGAAGCTTTCTTT.

Only a few counts were recorded for this clone. CDR3 in DNA: TGTGCCATCGGGGCCGGGTTGGACCAGCCCCAGCATTTT. Translating gives CAIGAGLDQPQHF. The V and J genes are TRBV10-3 and TRBJ1-5; a weak D match, TRBD1 (5 bases). From germline, CDR1 is ENHRY and CDR2 SYGVKD. This CDR3 is 13 amino acids long. Trimming removed 8 bases from V and 7 bases from J, with 15 bases in between.

The chain is built from TRBV5-1 and TRBJ1-1; 7 nucleotides match TRBD1. This CDR3 is 16 amino acids long. V trimming: 4 bases; J trimming: 4 bases; junction bases outside the gene matches: 13. Germline V gene sequence: CDR1 SGHRS, CDR2 YFSETQ. CDR3 sequence (DNA): TGCGCCAGCAGCGTACAACAGGGACAGCCTGGCACTGAAGCTTTCTTT. Amino acid sequence: CASSVQQGQPGTEAFF.

The V gene is TRBV2, the J gene TRBJ2-5, with D maybe TRBD1 (6 bases). The V end lost 4 bases, the J end lost 5 bases, and 17 bases lay between the germline ends. Germline CDR1 is SNHLY and CDR2 is FYNNEI. The CDR3 covers 15 residues. CDR3 residues: CASSARNQGLETQYF. The CDR3 bases are TGTGCCAGCAGTGCCCGTAATCAGGGGTTGGAGACCCAGTACTTC.

The chain recombines TRBV2 with TRBJ1-5; 7 bases align to TRBD1. The ends lost 6 bases at V and 0 bases at J; junction bases unmatched: 14. Germline V gene data show CDR1 as SNHLY and CDR2 as FYNNEI. CDR3 length: 18 residues. This chain's CDR3 is CASRALMGQTNSNQPQHF. The DNA of the CDR3 is TGTGCCAGCAGGGCTTTAATGGGACAGACAAATAGCAATCAGCCCCAGCATTTT.

The rearrangement links TRBV2 to TRBJ1-1, with a tentative D call TRBD1 (6 bases). V dropped 6 bases and J dropped 8 bases, with 13 bases sitting between them. The CDR3 totals 12 residues. In germline, CDR1 is SNHLY, CDR2 FYNNEI. Written as DNA, the CDR3 is TGTGCCAGCAGGGTCCAGGGGAGAGAAGCTTTCTTT. Translated, it gives CASRVQGREAFF.

The chain has TRBV6-1 and TRBJ2-5, with 8 bases identical to TRBD1. Germline CDR1 and CDR2: MNHNS and SASEGT. V shed 7 bases, J shed 5 bases, and the junction held 12 bases outside the gene matches. This CDR3 contains 15 residues. CDR3 sequence reads: CASTPQGANEETQYF. The CDR3, as DNA: TGTGCCAGCACCCCCCAGGGGGCGAACGAGGAGACCCAGTACTTC.

DNA for the CDR3: TGCGCCAGCAGCACCAGACAGACCTCAGGGACTAATGAAAAACTGTTTTTT. It yields the protein CASSTRQTSGTNEKLFF. This rearrangement joins TRBV5-1 to TRBJ1-4; perhaps TRBD1 as D (5 bases). This CDR3 has 17 residues. Deletions cut 4 bases from V and 2 bases from J, with 18 bases between. In germline, CDR1 is SGHRS, CDR2 YFSETQ. The variable domain in full, with the rest retrieved from reference TRBV5-1 and TRBJ1-4, is KAGVTQTPRYLIKTRGQQVTLSCSPISGHRSVSWYQQTPGQGLQFLFEYFSETQRNKGNFPGRFSGRQFSNSRSEMNVSTLELGDSALYLCASSTRQTSGTNEKLFFGSGTQLSVL.

This clone was recorded a few times. The J gene is TRBJ1-1, the V gene TRBV7-3; D remains unclear. V was cut by 5 bases and J by 4 bases, with 11 bases left in between. CDR1 is SGHTA, CDR2 FQGTGA, per germline. CDR3 size: 13 residues. The CDR3: CASSHEGATEAFF. The CDR3 region has the DNA TGTGCCAGCAGCCACGAGGGTGCCACTGAAGCTTTCTTT.

The gene calls are TRBV6-6 and TRBJ2-5, with 10 bases lining up with TRBD1. The J call may not be correct, given that the DNA end is closer to TRBJ2-7. Germline lookup yields CDR1 MNHNY and CDR2 SVGAGI (reference sequence). The CDR3 has 15 amino acids. CDR3 amino acids: CASRRVGTGVNEQYF. The CDR3 nucleotides read TGTGCCAGCCGACGGGTCGGGACAGGGGTCAACGAGCAGTACTTC.

The rearrangement links TRBV7-9 to TRBJ1-6; TRBD1 matches 7 bases. Germline V CDR1 and CDR2: SEHNR, FQNEAQ (reference sequence). The CDR3 consists of 15 residues. With V trimmed by 4 bases and J by 10 bases, 10 bases remained unmatched. CDR3 sequence: CASSSGGVQVSPLHF. For the CDR3, the DNA is TGTGCCAGCAGCTCAGGGGGAGTCCAGGTGTCACCCCTCCACTTT. Based on the CDR3 plus reference TRBV7-9 and TRBJ1-6, the full variable domain is DTGVSQNPRHKITKRGQNVTFRCDPISEHNRLYWYRQTLGQGPEFLTYFQNEAQLEKSRLLSDRFSAERPKGSFSTLEIQRTEQGDSAMYLCASSSGGVQVSPLHFGNGTRLTVT.

The chain carries TRBV11-2 and TRBJ1-4; D is undetermined. CDR1 is SGHAT, CDR2 FQNNGV, per germline. V was trimmed by 1 base and J by 8 bases, leaving 17 bases between them. The CDR3 loop spans 16 amino acids. The DNA of the CDR3 is TGTGCCAGCAGCTTAGCAGGAGCGGTCCCACGCGAAAAACTGTTTTTT. It encodes CASSLAGAVPREKLFF.

This clone was seen once. The chain joins TRBV27 to TRBJ2-1, with 7 bases aligning to TRBD2. Germline lookup yields CDR1 MNHEY and CDR2 SMNVEV (reference sequence). This CDR3 has 16 amino acids. V shed 6 bases, J shed 0 bases, and the junction held 8 bases outside the gene matches. The chain's CDR3 is CASRSLADSSYNEQFF. The CDR3, as DNA: TGTGCCAGCAGATCTCTAGCGGATAGCTCCTACAATGAGCAGTTCTTC.

The chain recombines TRBV10-3 with TRBJ2-2; 8 bases agree with TRBD2. The CDR3 runs to 15 residues. Trimming at V came to 7 bases and at J to 5 bases, leaving 9 bases not matched to a gene. Per germline, CDR1 ENHRY and CDR2 SYGVKD. This CDR3 reads CAITTGGPETGELFF. CDR3 in DNA: TGTGCCATCACGACGGGAGGGCCAGAAACCGGGGAGCTGTTTTTT.

The chain is built from TRBV29-1 and TRBJ2-1, with D perhaps matching TRBD2 (5 bases). The germline V and J ends were trimmed by 7 bases and 7 bases, with 14 bases remaining between them. The germline V gene encodes CDR1 SQVTM and CDR2 ANQGSEA. There are 12 residues in the CDR3. The chain's CDR3 is CSAGERENEQFF. The CDR3 DNA reads TGCAGCGCCGGGGAAAGGGAAAATGAGCAGTTCTTC.

CDR3 region: CASSATGGVNEKLFF. The CDR3 nucleotides read TGTGCCAGCAGCGCCACAGGTGGGGTTAATGAAAAACTGTTTTTT. This rearrangement joins TRBV9 to TRBJ1-4, with D perhaps TRBD1 (5 bases). Germline CDR1 is SGDLS and CDR2 is YYNGEE. This CDR3 has 15 residues. V lost 3 bases to trimming and J lost 4 bases, with 13 bases between them.

The chain joins TRBV7-9 to TRBJ2-5, with TRBD1 identical over 7 bases. V shed 4 bases, J shed 7 bases, and the junction held 12 bases outside the gene matches. The CDR3 has 15 amino acids. Germline CDR1 is SEHNR and CDR2 is FQNEAQ (reference sequence). The DNA for the CDR3 is TGTGCCAGCAGCTCCGGGACAGTGCCCCCAGGGACCCAGTACTTC. Amino acid sequence: CASSSGTVPPGTQYF.

The chain carries TRBV18 and TRBJ1-2; no reliable D call. CDR1 KGHSH and CDR2 LQKENI come from the germline V gene. V lost 4 bases and J lost 10, with 13 bases in between. This CDR3 has 12 residues. CDR3 region: CASSRQAPPYTF. The DNA for the CDR3 is TGTGCCAGCTCACGCCAAGCCCCGCCCTACACCTTC.

The V and J genes are TRBV2 and TRBJ1-5; 7 positions agree with TRBD1. The CDR3 totals 15 residues. CDR1 SNHLY and CDR2 FYNNEI come from the germline V gene. Trimming took 6 bases from V and 4 from J; bases not matched to a gene: 9. CDR3 in DNA: TGTGCCAGCAGGCGCGATCCGGGACAGAATCAGCCCCAGCATTTT. Residues: CASRRDPGQNQPQHF.

The chain carries TRBV28 and TRBJ1-5; 7 nucleotides match TRBD1. Trimming removed 7 bases from V and 3 bases from J; junction bases left unmatched: 9. Germline V lookup: CDR1 MDHEN, CDR2 SYDVKM. This CDR3 comprises 15 residues. This CDR3 reads CASTSPTGVNQPQHF. CDR3 DNA sequence: TGTGCCAGCACCAGCCCTACAGGGGTCAATCAGCCCCAGCATTTT.

V and J are TRBV7-3 and TRBJ2-6; D is ambiguous. V was pared by 1 base and J by 4 bases, with 14 bases between. This CDR3 comprises 17 residues. Germline V CDR1 and CDR2: SGHTA, FQGTGA. CDR3 region: CASSLSPGGAGANVLTF. The CDR3 nucleotides read TGTGCCAGCAGCTTAAGTCCCGGTGGTGCCGGGGCCAACGTCCTGACTTTC. The full variable domain, with the rest looked up from reference TRBV7-3 and TRBJ2-6, is GAGVSQTPSNKVTEKGKYVELRCDPISGHTALYWYRQSLGQGPEFLIYFQGTGAADDSGLPNDRFFAVRPEGSVSTLKIQRTERGDSAVYLCASSLSPGGAGANVLTFGAGSRLTVL.

The rearrangement links TRBV5-4 to TRBJ2-3; a possible D gene is TRBD2 (5 bases). The CDR3 runs to 14 residues. V was shortened by 4 bases and J by 4 bases, with 13 bases between the two germline ends. Germline V gene lookup returns CDR1 SGHNT and CDR2 YYREEE (reference sequence). The CDR3: CASSQNGVADTQYF. The CDR3 DNA reads as TGTGCCAGCAGCCAGAACGGGGTCGCAGATACGCAGTATTTT.